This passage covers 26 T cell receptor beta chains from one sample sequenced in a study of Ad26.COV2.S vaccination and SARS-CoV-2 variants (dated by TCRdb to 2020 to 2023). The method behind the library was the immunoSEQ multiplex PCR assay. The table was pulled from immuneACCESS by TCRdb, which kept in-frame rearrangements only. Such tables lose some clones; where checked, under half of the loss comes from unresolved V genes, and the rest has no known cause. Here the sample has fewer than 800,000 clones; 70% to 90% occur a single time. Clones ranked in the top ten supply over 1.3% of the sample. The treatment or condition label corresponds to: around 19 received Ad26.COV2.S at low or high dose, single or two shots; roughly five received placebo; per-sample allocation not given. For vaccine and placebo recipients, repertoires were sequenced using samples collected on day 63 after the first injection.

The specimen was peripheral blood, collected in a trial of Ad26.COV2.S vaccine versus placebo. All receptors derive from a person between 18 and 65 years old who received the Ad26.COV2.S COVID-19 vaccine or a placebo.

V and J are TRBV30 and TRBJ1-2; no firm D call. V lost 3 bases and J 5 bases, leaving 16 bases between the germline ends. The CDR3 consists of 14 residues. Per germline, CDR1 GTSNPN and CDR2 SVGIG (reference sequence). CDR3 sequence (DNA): TGTGCCTGGAGCGCAGGTGGGATATTATATGGCTACACCTTC. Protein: CAWSAGGILYGYTF.

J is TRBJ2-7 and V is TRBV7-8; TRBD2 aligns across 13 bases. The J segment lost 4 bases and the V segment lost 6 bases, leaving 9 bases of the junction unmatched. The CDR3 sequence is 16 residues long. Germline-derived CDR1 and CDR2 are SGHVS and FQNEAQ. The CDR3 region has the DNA TGTGCCAGCAGTTCCAGGACTAGCGGGGGCCTTTACGAGCAGTACTTC. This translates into CASSSRTSGGLYEQYF.

CDR3 DNA sequence: TGTGCCAGCAGCCCCACTTACGAGCAGTACTTC. Its translation is CASSPTYEQYF. This sequence joins TRBV6-5 and TRBJ2-7, with unresolved D. V dropped 6 bases and J dropped 4 bases, with 7 bases sitting between them. CDR1 is MNHEY and CDR2 is SVGAGI in the germline V gene. This CDR3 has 11 residues.

The CDR3 DNA sequence: TGTGCCAGTAGTATATCGCAGGCAGAGACCCAGTACTTC. The encoded protein is CASSISQAETQYF. V and J are TRBV19 and TRBJ2-5; D unclear. V was cut by 2 bases and J by 4 bases, with 8 bases left in between. This CDR3 region has 13 residues. Germline CDR1 LNHDA, CDR2 SQIVND (reference sequence). Full variable domain (outside the CDR3, taken from reference TRBV19 and TRBJ2-5): DGGITQSPKYLFRKEGQNVTLSCEQNLNHDAMYWYRQDPGQGLRLIYYSQIVNDFQKGDIAEGYSVSREKKESFPLTVTSAQKNPTAFYLCASSISQAETQYFGPGTRLLVL.

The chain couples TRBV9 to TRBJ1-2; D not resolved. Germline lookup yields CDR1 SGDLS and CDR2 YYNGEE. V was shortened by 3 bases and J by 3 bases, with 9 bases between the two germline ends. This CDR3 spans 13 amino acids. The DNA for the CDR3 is TGTGCCAGCAGCGACGGACGGCACTATGGCTACACCTTC. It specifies CASSDGRHYGYTF.

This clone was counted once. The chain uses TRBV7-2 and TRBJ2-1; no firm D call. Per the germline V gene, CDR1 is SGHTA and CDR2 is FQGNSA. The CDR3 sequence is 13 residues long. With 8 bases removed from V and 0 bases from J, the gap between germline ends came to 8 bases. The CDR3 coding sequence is TGTGCCAGCCGATCGAGCTCCTACAATGAGCAGTTCTTC. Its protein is CASRSSSYNEQFF. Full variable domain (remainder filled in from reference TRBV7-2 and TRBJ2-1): GAGVSQSPSNKVTEKGKDVELRCDPISGHTALYWYRQSLGQGLEFLIYFQGNSAPDKSGLPSDRFSAERTGGSVSTLTIQRTQQEDSAVYLCASRSSSYNEQFFGPGTRLTVL.

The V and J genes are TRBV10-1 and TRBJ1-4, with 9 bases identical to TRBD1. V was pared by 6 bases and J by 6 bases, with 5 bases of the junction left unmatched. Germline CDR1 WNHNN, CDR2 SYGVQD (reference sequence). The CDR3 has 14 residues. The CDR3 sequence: CASRGTGPDEKLFF. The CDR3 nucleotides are TGCGCCAGCAGGGGGACAGGGCCTGATGAAAAACTGTTTTTT.

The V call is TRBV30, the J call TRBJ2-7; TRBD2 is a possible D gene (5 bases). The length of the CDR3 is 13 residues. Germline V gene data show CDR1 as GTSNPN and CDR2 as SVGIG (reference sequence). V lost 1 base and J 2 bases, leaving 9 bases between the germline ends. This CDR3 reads CAWSDGVAYEQYF. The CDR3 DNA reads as TGTGCCTGGAGTGACGGGGTTGCCTACGAGCAGTACTTC.

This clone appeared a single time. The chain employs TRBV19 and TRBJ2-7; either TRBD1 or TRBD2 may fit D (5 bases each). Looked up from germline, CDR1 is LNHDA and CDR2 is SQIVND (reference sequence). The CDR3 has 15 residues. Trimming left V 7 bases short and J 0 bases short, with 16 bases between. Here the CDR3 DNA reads TGTGCCAGTACCCAAATGGGGGATTCCTCCTACGAGCAGTACTTC. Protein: CASTQMGDSSYEQYF.

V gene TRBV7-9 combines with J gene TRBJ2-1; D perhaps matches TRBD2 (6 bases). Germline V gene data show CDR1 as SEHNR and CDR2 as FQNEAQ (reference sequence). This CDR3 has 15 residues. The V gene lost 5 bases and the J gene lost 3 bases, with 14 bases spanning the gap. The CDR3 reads CASSPSRGLYNEQFF. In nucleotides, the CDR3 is TGTGCCAGCAGCCCGTCGCGGGGCCTCTACAATGAGCAGTTCTTC. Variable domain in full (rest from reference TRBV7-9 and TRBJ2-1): DTGVSQNPRHKITKRGQNVTFRCDPISEHNRLYWYRQTLGQGPEFLTYFQNEAQLEKSRLLSDRFSAERPKGSFSTLEIQRTEQGDSAMYLCASSPSRGLYNEQFFGPGTRLTVL.

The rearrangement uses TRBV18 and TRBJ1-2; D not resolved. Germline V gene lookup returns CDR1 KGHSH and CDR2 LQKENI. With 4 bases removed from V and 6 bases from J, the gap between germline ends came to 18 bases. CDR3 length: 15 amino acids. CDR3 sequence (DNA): TGTGCCAGCTCACGAGCGGCGGCCCACGAGAATGGCTACACCTTC. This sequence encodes CASSRAAAHENGYTF.

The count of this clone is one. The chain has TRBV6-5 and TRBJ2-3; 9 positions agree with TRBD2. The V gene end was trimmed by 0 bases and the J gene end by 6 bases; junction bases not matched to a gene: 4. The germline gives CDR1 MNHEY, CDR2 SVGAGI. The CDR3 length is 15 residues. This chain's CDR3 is CASSYSLAGMDTQYF. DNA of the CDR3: TGTGCCAGCAGTTACTCCCTAGCGGGGATGGATACGCAGTATTTT.

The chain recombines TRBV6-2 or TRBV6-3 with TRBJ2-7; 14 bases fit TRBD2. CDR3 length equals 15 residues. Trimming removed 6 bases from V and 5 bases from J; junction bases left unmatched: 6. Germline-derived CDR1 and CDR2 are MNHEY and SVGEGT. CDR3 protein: CASSQWTSGRNEQYF. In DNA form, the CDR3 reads TGTGCCAGCAGCCAATGGACTAGCGGGAGGAACGAGCAGTACTTC.

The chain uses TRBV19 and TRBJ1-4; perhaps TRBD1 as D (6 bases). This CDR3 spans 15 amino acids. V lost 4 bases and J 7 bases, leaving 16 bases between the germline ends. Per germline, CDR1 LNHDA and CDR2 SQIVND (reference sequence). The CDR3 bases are TGTGCCAGTAGTAGAGACGGGGGGCGAGGTGAAAAACTGTTTTTT. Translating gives CASSRDGGRGEKLFF.

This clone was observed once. Here the CDR3 DNA reads TGTGCCTGCCATTTACAGGGGGCCCGGAACACCATATATTTT. Its translation: CACHLQGARNTIYF. The chain recombines TRBV30 with TRBJ1-3; 9 positions match TRBD1. The J segment lost 7 bases and the V segment lost 6 bases, leaving 10 bases of the junction unmatched. This CDR3 region has 14 residues. The germline CDR1 and CDR2 sequences are GTSNPN and SVGIG (reference sequence). The full variable domain, its missing parts supplied by reference TRBV30 and TRBJ1-3, is SQTIHQWPATLVQPVGSPLSLECTVEGTSNPNLYWYRQAAGRGLQLLFYSVGIGQISSEVPQNLSASRPQDRQFILSSKKLLLSDSGFYLCACHLQGARNTIYFGEGSWLTVV.

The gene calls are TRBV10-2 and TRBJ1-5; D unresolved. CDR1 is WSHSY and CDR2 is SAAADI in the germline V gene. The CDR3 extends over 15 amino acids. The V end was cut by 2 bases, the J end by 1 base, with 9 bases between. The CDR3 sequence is CASSEAGRSNQPQHF. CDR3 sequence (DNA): TGCGCCAGCAGTGAGGCGGGTAGGAGCAATCAGCCCCAGCATTTT.

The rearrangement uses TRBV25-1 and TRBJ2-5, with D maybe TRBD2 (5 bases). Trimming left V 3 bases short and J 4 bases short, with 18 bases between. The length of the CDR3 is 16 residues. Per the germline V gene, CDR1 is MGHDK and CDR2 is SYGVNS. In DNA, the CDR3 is TGTGCCAGCAGTGAGCCCCGGGTCAGTGGAGGAGAGACCCAGTACTTC. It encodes CASSEPRVSGGETQYF.

CDR3: CASSLLAGADTQYF. Here the CDR3 DNA reads TGTGCCAGCAGCTTACTAGCGGGAGCAGATACGCAGTATTTT. This sequence joins TRBV7-2 and TRBJ2-3; 10 bases map to TRBD2. Germline values: CDR1 SGHTA, CDR2 FQGNSA. This CDR3 has 14 amino acids. V lost 2 bases and J lost 4; bases outside the gene matches: 0.

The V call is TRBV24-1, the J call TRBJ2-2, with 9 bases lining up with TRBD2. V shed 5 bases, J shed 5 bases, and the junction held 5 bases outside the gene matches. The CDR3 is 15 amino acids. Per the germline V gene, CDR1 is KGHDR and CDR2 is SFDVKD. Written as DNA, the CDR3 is TGTGCCACCAGTGCCCCTAGCGGGGCTACCGGGGAGCTGTTTTTT. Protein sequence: CATSAPSGATGELFF.

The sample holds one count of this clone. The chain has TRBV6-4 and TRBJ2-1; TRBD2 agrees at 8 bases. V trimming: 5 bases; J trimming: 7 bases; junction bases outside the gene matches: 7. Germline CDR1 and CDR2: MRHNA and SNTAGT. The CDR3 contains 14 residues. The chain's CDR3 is CASSSDGRANEQFF. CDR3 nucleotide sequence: TGTGCCAGCAGTTCGGACGGGAGGGCTAATGAGCAGTTCTTC.

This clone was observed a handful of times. This CDR3 is CASSVGLAGGTAVVYEQYF. Written as DNA, the CDR3 is TGTGCCAGCAGTGTCGGACTAGCGGGAGGCACAGCGGTTGTTTACGAGCAGTACTTC. The rearrangement links TRBV6-1 to TRBJ2-7, with TRBD2 matching over 14 bases. The V segment lost 4 bases and the J segment 4 bases; nucleotides outside the gene matches: 15. Germline loops: CDR1 MNHNS, CDR2 SASEGT. The CDR3 runs 19 residues.

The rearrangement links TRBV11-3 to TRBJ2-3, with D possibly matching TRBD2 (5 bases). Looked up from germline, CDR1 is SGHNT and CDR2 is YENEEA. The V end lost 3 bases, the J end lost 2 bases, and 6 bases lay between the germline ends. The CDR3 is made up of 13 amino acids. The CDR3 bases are TGTGCCAGCAGCTTGAGGGCCACAGATACGCAGTATTTT. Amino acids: CASSLRATDTQYF.

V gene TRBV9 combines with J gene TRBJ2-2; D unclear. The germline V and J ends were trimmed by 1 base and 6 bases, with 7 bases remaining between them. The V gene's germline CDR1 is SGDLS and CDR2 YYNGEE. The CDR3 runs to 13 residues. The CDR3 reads CASSVTPPGELFF. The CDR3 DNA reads TGTGCCAGCAGCGTAACCCCCCCCGGGGAGCTGTTTTTT.

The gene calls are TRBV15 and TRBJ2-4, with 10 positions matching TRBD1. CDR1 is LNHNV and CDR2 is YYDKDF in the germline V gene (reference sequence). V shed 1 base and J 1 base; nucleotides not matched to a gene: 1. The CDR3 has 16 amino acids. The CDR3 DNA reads TGTGCCACCAGCAGAGGACAGGGGGCGGCCAAAAACATTCAGTACTTC. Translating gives CATSRGQGAAKNIQYF. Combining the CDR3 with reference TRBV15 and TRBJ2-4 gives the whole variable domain DAMVIQNPRYQVTQFGKPVTLSCSQTLNHNVMYWYQQKSSQAPKLLFHYYDKDFNNEADTPDNFQSRRPNTSFCFLDIRSPGLGDTAMYLCATSRGQGAAKNIQYFGAGTRLSVL.

Written as DNA, the CDR3 is TGTGCCAGCAGCATAGTCAGATATCAGCCCCAGCATTTT. It codes for CASSIVRYQPQHF. The chain has TRBV7-2 and TRBJ1-5; D unresolved. The germline gives CDR1 SGHTA, CDR2 FQGNSA. The length of the CDR3 is 13 residues. The germline V and J ends were trimmed by 5 bases and 5 bases, with 10 bases remaining between them.

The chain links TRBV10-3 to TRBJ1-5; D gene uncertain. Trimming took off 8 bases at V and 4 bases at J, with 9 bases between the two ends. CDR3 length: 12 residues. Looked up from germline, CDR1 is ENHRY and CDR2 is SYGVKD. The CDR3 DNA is TGTGCCATCTCGGACCTTAATCAGCCCCAGCATTTT. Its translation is CAISDLNQPQHF.